Listed below are T cell receptor beta chains from one sample, sequenced in a study of vaccination and CD4 T cells after COVID-19. Each CDR3 protein gets one entry after TCRdb re-called the PCR reads with MiXCR. The data contain 9,000 to 13,000 distinct CDR3 sequences, around 77% of them singletons. These receptors' antigens are unknown. Sequencing was carried out using CD4+ T cells from blood, cultured in vitro. The receptors come from a human donor who had recovered from COVID-19. Both conserved end residues are part of each CDR3. D genes are given only for firm matches. Clone size is shown for a subset of rows, as once, few, many or a class of expanded clone.

J: TRBJ2-3
size: NA
D: NA
V: TRBV2
CDR3: CASQGTRGTDTQYF
DNA: TGTGCCAGCCAGGGTACGCGGGGCACAGATACGCAGTATTTT

J: TRBJ1-6
size: NA
D: NA
V: TRBV12-3/TRBV12-4
CDR3: CASSLRTVIQGGASPLHF
DNA: TGTGCCAGCAGTCTACGCACCGTGATACAGGGTGGTGCTTCACCCCTCCACTTT

J: TRBJ1-6
size: few
D: TRBD1
V: TRBV7-2
CDR3: CASSPRHGTGNYNSPLHF
DNA: TGTGCCAGCAGCCCCCGACACGGGACAGGGAACTATAATTCACCCCTCCACTTT

J: TRBJ2-1
size: NA
D: NA
V: TRBV24-1
CDR3: CATSDAGASYNEQFF
DNA: TGTGCCACCAGTGATGCAGGGGCGTCCTACAATGAGCAGTTCTTC

J: TRBJ1-5
size: NA
D: TRBD1
V: TRBV7-2
CDR3: CASSPAPLTGVGQPQHF
DNA: TGTGCCAGCAGCCCAGCGCCCTTAACAGGGGTGGGTCAGCCCCAGCATTTT

J: TRBJ2-3
size: NA
D: TRBD1
V: TRBV15
CDR3: CATSRETGWGQGTQYF
DNA: TGTGCCACCAGCAGAGAGACAGGGTGGGGACAGGGTACGCAGTATTTT

J: TRBJ2-7
size: few
D: NA
V: TRBV18
CDR3: CASSGGSAYEQYF
DNA: TGTGCCAGCTCGGGTGGGTCTGCCTACGAGCAGTACTTC

J: TRBJ2-3
size: NA
D: TRBD2
V: TRBV7-2
CDR3: CASSPRLAVTDTQYF
DNA: TGTGCCAGCAGCCCCCGACTAGCCGTTACAGATACGCAGTATTTT

J: TRBJ2-7
size: NA
D: TRBD2
V: TRBV20-1
CDR3: CSARGGTSGRSSYEQYF
DNA: TGCAGTGCTAGAGGGGGGACTAGCGGGAGATCAAGCTACGAGCAGTACTTC

J: TRBJ2-5
size: once
D: NA
V: TRBV6-1
CDR3: CASSAPPASGTTSGETQYF
DNA: TGTGCCAGCAGCGCGCCTCCTGCCAGTGGGACAACTTCGGGGGAGACCCAGTACTTC

J: TRBJ1-5
size: medium-sized
D: TRBD1
V: TRBV6-5
CDR3: CASSWGVTGTSNQPQHF
DNA: TGTGCCAGCAGTTGGGGGGTGACAGGGACTAGCAATCAGCCCCAGCATTTT

J: TRBJ2-7
size: NA
D: NA
V: TRBV7-2
CDR3: CASSLALLYEQYF
DNA: TGTGCCAGCAGCTTAGCTCTCCTCTACGAGCAGTACTTC

J: TRBJ1-1
size: NA
D: TRBD1
V: TRBV12-3/TRBV12-4
CDR3: CASSSNRGRTEAFF
DNA: TGTGCCAGCAGTTCCAACAGGGGGCGGACTGAAGCTTTCTTT

J: TRBJ1-5
size: few
D: NA
V: TRBV6-1
CDR3: CASRRTSPRVGPQHF
DNA: TGTGCCAGCAGACGGACATCCCCACGGGTTGGGCCCCAGCATTTT

J: TRBJ1-6
size: NA
D: NA
V: TRBV27
CDR3: CASSGSRGSPLHF
DNA: TGTGCCAGCAGTGGCTCGAGGGGTTCACCCCTCCACTTT

J: TRBJ1-5
size: NA
D: NA
V: TRBV28
CDR3: CASSFGVRPGHF
DNA: TGTGCCAGCAGTTTTGGGGTGCGGCCTGGGCATTTT

J: TRBJ2-1
size: once
D: NA
V: TRBV20-1
CDR3: CSAREGSAINEQFF
DNA: TGCAGTGCTAGAGAAGGTTCGGCTATCAATGAGCAGTTCTTC

J: TRBJ1-1
size: NA
D: NA
V: TRBV27
CDR3: CASTRDMGTEAFF
DNA: TGTGCCAGCACCCGGGACATGGGCACTGAAGCTTTCTTT

J: TRBJ1-2
size: NA
D: NA
V: TRBV19
CDR3: CASSEGGANYGYTF
DNA: TGTGCCAGTAGTGAAGGGGGAGCTAACTATGGCTACACCTTC

J: TRBJ2-7
size: NA
D: NA
V: TRBV11-1
CDR3: CASSLGGPRRHTSEQYF
DNA: TGTGCCAGCAGCTTAGGAGGGCCGCGGAGGCACACTAGCGAGCAGTACTTC

J: TRBJ2-4
size: NA
D: NA
V: TRBV7-2
CDR3: CASSSSRGARFPYF
DNA: TGTGCCAGCAGCTCCTCCAGGGGGGCGCGTTTTCCGTACTTC

J: TRBJ1-6
size: once
D: NA
V: TRBV30
CDR3: CAWSVGGDSPLHF
DNA: TGTGCCTGGAGTGTAGGCGGGGACTCACCCCTCCACTTT

J: TRBJ2-7
size: NA
D: TRBD2
V: TRBV7-9
CDR3: CASSLGLGAGGREQYF
DNA: TGTGCCAGCAGCTTAGGTCTAGGAGCGGGGGGGAGAGAGCAGTACTTC

J: TRBJ1-5
size: NA
D: NA
V: TRBV27
CDR3: CASSSPLRDSNQPQHF
DNA: TGTGCCAGCAGTTCCCCTTTGAGGGATAGCAATCAGCCCCAGCATTTT

J: TRBJ1-2
size: NA
D: NA
V: TRBV19
CDR3: CASSFPPGRGHGYTF
DNA: TGTGCCAGTAGTTTCCCCCCAGGTCGGGGGCATGGCTACACCTTC

J: TRBJ1-2
size: NA
D: NA
V: TRBV20-1
CDR3: CSAFIPYGYTF
DNA: TGCAGTGCGTTCATACCCTATGGCTACACCTTC

J: TRBJ2-2
size: NA
D: NA
V: TRBV20-1
CDR3: CSAGGTTGISGELFF
DNA: TGCAGTGCTGGAGGGACCACAGGAATCTCCGGGGAGCTGTTTTTT

J: TRBJ2-5
size: NA
D: NA
V: TRBV27
CDR3: CAGGRQQETQYF
DNA: TGTGCCGGGGGTCGGCAGCAAGAGACCCAGTACTTC

J: TRBJ1-6
size: few
D: TRBD1
V: TRBV28
CDR3: CASRSPGTGRSPLHF
DNA: TGTGCCAGCAGGAGCCCAGGGACAGGGAGGTCACCCCTCCACTTT

J: TRBJ1-1
size: NA
D: NA
V: TRBV4-2
CDR3: CASSHDYTGEAFF
DNA: TGTGCCAGCAGCCATGATTACACAGGCGAAGCTTTCTTT

J: TRBJ1-2
size: NA
D: NA
V: TRBV7-9
CDR3: CASSLDRIKDYGYTF
DNA: TGTGCCAGCAGCTTGGACCGAATTAAGGACTATGGCTACACCTTC

J: TRBJ1-6
size: few
D: NA
V: TRBV20-1
CDR3: CSARGGLFESPLHF
DNA: TGCAGTGCTAGAGGGGGCCTCTTTGAGTCACCCCTCCACTTT

J: TRBJ2-1
size: NA
D: TRBD2
V: TRBV7-2
CDR3: CASSPTWISGRESYNEQFF
DNA: TGTGCCAGCAGCCCTACTTGGATTAGCGGGAGGGAATCCTACAATGAGCAGTTCTTC

J: TRBJ2-3
size: NA
D: NA
V: TRBV7-6
CDR3: CASSLALGRTDTQYF
DNA: TGTGCCAGCAGCTTAGCGCTAGGTAGGACAGATACGCAGTATTTT

J: TRBJ2-7
size: NA
D: TRBD1
V: TRBV6-2/TRBV6-3
CDR3: CASSPTGDGTYEQYF
DNA: TGTGCCAGCAGCCCGACAGGGGATGGGACCTACGAGCAGTACTTC

J: TRBJ1-3
size: NA
D: NA
V: TRBV6-1
CDR3: CASRISRGESPGNTIYF
DNA: TGTGCCAGCAGAATATCGCGGGGTGAATCCCCCGGAAACACCATATATTTT

J: TRBJ1-6
size: NA
D: NA
V: TRBV4-2
CDR3: CASSQDPESYNSPLHF
DNA: TGTGCCAGCAGCCAAGATCCTGAATCCTATAATTCACCCCTCCACTTT

J: TRBJ1-5
size: NA
D: TRBD1
V: TRBV7-2
CDR3: CASSLALGTGGQPQHF
DNA: TGTGCCAGCAGCTTAGCGTTAGGGACAGGGGGTCAGCCCCAGCATTTT

J: TRBJ1-1
size: NA
D: NA
V: TRBV7-9
CDR3: CASSLDRTRGEAFF
DNA: TGTGCCAGCAGCTTAGATCGAACCCGGGGGGAGGCTTTCTTT

J: TRBJ2-3
size: NA
D: NA
V: TRBV7-9
CDR3: CASSITGRLSSDTQYF
DNA: TGTGCCAGCAGCATCACGGGGAGACTAAGTTCAGATACGCAGTATTTT

J: TRBJ1-1
size: NA
D: NA
V: TRBV4-3
CDR3: CASSQVPPPGTEAFF
DNA: TGCGCCAGCAGCCAAGTCCCCCCGCCGGGGACTGAAGCTTTCTTT

J: TRBJ2-7
size: once
D: NA
V: TRBV20-1
CDR3: CSATPGVSEQYF
DNA: TGCAGCGCAACCCCAGGCGTTTCCGAGCAGTACTTC

J: TRBJ2-5
size: NA
D: NA
V: TRBV10-2
CDR3: CASSVEGETQYF
DNA: TGCGCCAGCTCGGTCGAAGGGGAGACCCAGTACTTC

J: TRBJ1-5
size: once
D: TRBD1
V: TRBV20-1
CDR3: CSASRKDRGGNQPQHF
DNA: TGCAGTGCTAGTCGAAAAGACAGGGGGGGCAATCAGCCCCAGCATTTT